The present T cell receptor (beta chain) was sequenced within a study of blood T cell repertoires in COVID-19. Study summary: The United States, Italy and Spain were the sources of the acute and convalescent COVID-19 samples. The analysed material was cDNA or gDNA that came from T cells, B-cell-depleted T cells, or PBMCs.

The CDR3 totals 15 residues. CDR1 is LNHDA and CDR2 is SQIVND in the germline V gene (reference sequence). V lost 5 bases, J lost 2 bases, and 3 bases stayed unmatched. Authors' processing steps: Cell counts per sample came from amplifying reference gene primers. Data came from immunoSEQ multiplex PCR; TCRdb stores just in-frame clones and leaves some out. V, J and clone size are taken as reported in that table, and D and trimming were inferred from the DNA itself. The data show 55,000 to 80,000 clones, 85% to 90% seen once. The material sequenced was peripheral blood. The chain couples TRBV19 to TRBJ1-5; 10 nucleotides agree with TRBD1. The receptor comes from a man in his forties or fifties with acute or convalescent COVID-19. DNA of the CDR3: TGTGCCAGTAGTTCCGGGACAGGGGGCAATCAGCCCCAGCATTTT. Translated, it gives CASSSGTGGNQPQHF.